This T cell receptor beta chain is drawn from a study of Graves' ophthalmopathy and Graves' hyperthyroidism. Study-wide results and caveats: Blood also contained most of the expanded thyroid clonotypes above 0.001 frequency.

With regard to this clonotype: The target antigen is unknown. A much bigger clone sits one base away, suggesting this may be a read error.

RNA transcripts provided the template for amplifying TCR beta CDR3 regions. First-round RT-PCR employed HTBI primers, with a second-round multiplex PCR after it. TCRdb analysed the multiplex PCR reads with MiXCR anew, one entry per CDR3 protein. The sample includes roughly 500,000 distinct CDR3 sequences, about 15% of them seen just once. CDR1 and CDR2 (germline): MDHEN, SYDVKM. The J segment lost 5 bases and the V segment lost 6 bases, leaving 6 bases of the junction unmatched. The CDR3 has 13 amino acids. This receptor was taken from a young woman with Graves' ophthalmopathy. Source material: blood. The chain has TRBV28 and TRBJ1-2; TRBD1 agrees at 7 bases. In DNA, the CDR3 is TGTGCCAGCAGGCCTCAGGGGGGATATGGCTACACCTTC. Protein sequence: CASRPQGGYGYTF.